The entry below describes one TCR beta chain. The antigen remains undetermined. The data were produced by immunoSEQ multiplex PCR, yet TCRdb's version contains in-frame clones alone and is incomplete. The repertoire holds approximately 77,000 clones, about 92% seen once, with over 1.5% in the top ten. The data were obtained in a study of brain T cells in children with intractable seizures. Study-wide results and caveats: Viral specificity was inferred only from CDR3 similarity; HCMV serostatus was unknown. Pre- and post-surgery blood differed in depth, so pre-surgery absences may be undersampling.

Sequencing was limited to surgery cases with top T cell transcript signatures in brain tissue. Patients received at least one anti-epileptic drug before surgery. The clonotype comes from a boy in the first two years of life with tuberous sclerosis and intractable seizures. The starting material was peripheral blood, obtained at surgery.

Written as DNA, the CDR3 is TGTGCCTACGAGGTATCTGGGGCCAACGTCCTGACTTTC. It encodes CAYEVSGANVLTF. The V and J genes are TRBV30 and TRBJ2-6; D call uncertain. The ends were cut back, 7 bases at V and 1 base at J, with 8 bases in the middle. Looked up from germline, CDR1 is GTSNPN and CDR2 is SVGIG (reference sequence). This CDR3 spans 13 amino acids.